These 6 T cell receptor beta chains were all obtained from the same sample, sequenced in a study of blood T cell repertoires in COVID-19. Clones were read by immunoSEQ multiplex PCR, and TCRdb kept only the in-frame ones, dropping some. The data show 150,000 to 200,000 clones, around 81% seen once. Sequencing input: peripheral blood. These receptors all stem from a man in his 60s with active or convalescent COVID-19.

For the CDR3, the DNA is TGTGCCAGCAGTGAAAGTTGGACAGTGCGCCCCTACGAGCAGTACTTC. This gives the protein CASSESWTVRPYEQYF. The chain is built from TRBV2 and TRBJ2-7, with D tentatively TRBD1 (6 bases). The V end lost 2 bases, the J end lost 2 bases, and 16 bases lay between the germline ends. CDR1 is SNHLY, CDR2 FYNNEI, per germline. The CDR3 consists of 16 residues.

This clone came up a few times. V gene TRBV12-3 or TRBV12-4 combines with J gene TRBJ1-3; D unresolved. Deletions cut 7 bases from V and 6 bases from J, with 10 bases between. The CDR3 sequence is 12 residues long. DNA of the CDR3: TGTGCCAGCACCCAGGATGAAAACACCATATATTTT. Its translation is CASTQDENTIYF.

The CDR3 nucleotides are TGTGCCAGCAGCCTGATCGGGGCGGGAGGGTCACCCCTCCACTTT. Protein product: CASSLIGAGGSPLHF. The rearrangement links TRBV27 to TRBJ1-6; D may be TRBD1 (5 bases). Germline loops: CDR1 MNHEY, CDR2 SMNVEV (reference sequence). This CDR3 is 15 amino acids long. V was trimmed by 6 bases and J by 10 bases, leaving 19 bases between them.

The genes are TRBV7-2 and TRBJ2-7; a possible D gene is TRBD1 (5 bases). The germline V gene has CDR1 SGHTA and CDR2 FQGNSA. The CDR3 sequence is 16 residues long. V was cut by 0 bases and J by 4 bases, with 16 bases left in between. CDR3 protein: CASSLAVGHNTYEQYF. The CDR3 nucleotides are TGTGCCAGCAGCTTAGCGGTTGGACACAATACGTACGAGCAGTACTTC.

The V and J genes are TRBV28 and TRBJ2-3, with 10 bases matching TRBD1. V shed 8 bases, J shed 6 bases, and the junction held 2 bases outside the gene matches. This CDR3 spans 12 amino acids. The germline CDR1 and CDR2 sequences are MDHEN and SYDVKM. The CDR3 nucleotides read TGTGCCAGCGGGACAGGGGCCGATACGCAGTATTTT. Amino acids: CASGTGADTQYF.

This chain links TRBV2 with TRBJ2-5, with 9 bases that match TRBD1. CDR1 and CDR2 from the germline V gene are SNHLY and FYNNEI. Unmatched junction bases numbered 10, after V lost 8 bases and J lost 6 bases. This CDR3 spans 14 amino acids. CDR3 nucleotide sequence: TGTGCCAGCCGAACAGGGGGCGCCGCTAAGACCCAGTACTTC. Its translation is CASRTGGAAKTQYF.